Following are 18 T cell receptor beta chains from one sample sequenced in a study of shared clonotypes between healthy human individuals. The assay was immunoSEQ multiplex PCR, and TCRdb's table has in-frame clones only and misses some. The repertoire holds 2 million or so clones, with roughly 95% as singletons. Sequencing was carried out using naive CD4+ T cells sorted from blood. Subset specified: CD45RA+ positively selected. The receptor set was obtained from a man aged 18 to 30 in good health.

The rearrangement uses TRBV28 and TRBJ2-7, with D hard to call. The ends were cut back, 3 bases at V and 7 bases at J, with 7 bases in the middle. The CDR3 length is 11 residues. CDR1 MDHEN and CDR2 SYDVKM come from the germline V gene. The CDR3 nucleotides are TGTGCCAGCAGTTTGAGGTGGGAGCAGTACTTC. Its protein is CASSLRWEQYF. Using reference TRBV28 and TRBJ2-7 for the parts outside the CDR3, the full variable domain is DVKVTQSSRYLVKRTGEKVFLECVQDMDHENMFWYRQDPGLGLRLIYFSYDVKMKEKGDIPEGYSVSREKKERFSLILESASTNQTSMYLCASSLRWEQYFGPGTRLTVT.

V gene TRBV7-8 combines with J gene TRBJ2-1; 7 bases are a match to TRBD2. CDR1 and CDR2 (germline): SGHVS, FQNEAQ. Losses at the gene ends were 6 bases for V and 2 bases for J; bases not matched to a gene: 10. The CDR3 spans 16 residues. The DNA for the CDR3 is TGTGCCAGCAGTCCCCATGCTCTAGCGGCCTACAATGAGCAGTTCTTC. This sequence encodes CASSPHALAAYNEQFF.

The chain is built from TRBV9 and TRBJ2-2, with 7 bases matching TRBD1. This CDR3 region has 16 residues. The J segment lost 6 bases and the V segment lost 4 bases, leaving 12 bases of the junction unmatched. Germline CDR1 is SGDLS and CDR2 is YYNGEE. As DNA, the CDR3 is TGTGCCAGCAGCCCCCTCCCGACAGGGATTCCCGGGGAGCTGTTTTTT. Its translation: CASSPLPTGIPGELFF.

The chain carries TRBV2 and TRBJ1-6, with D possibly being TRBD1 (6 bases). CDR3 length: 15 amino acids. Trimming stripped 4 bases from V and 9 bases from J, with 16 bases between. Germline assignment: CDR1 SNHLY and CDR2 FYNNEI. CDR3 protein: CASSGRLPGVSPLHF. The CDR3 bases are TGTGCCAGCAGTGGGCGGCTCCCAGGGGTTTCACCCCTCCACTTT.

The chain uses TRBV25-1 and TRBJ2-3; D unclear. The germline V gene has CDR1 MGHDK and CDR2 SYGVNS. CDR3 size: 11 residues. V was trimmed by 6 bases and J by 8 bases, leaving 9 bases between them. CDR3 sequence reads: CASRRSGTQYF. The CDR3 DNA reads TGTGCCAGCAGGCGAAGTGGTACGCAGTATTTT.

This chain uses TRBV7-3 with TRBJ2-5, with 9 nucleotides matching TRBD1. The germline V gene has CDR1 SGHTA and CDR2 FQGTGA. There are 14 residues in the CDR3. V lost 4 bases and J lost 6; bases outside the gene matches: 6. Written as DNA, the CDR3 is TGTGCCAGCAGCTCGCGGGGACAGGGTCAGACCCAGTACTTC. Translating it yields CASSSRGQGQTQYF.

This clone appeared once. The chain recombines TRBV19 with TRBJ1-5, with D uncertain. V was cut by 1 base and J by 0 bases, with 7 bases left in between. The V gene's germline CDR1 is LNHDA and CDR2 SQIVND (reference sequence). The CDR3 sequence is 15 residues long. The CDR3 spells CASSIGSRSNQPQHF. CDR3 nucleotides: TGTGCCAGTAGTATAGGTAGCCGTAGCAATCAGCCCCAGCATTTT.

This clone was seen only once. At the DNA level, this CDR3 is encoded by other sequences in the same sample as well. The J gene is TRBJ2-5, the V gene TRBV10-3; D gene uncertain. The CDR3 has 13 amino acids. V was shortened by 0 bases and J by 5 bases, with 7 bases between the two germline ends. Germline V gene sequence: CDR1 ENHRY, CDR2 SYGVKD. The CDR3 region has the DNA TGTGCCATCAGTGAGTCTGAAGGGGAGACCCAGTACTTC. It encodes CAISESEGETQYF.

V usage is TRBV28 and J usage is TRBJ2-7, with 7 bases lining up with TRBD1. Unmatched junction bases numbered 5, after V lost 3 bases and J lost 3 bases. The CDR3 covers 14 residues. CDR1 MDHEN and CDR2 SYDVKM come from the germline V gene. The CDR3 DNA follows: TGTGCCAGCAGTTTCCCAGGGGGAAACTACGAGCAGTACTTC. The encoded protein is CASSFPGGNYEQYF.

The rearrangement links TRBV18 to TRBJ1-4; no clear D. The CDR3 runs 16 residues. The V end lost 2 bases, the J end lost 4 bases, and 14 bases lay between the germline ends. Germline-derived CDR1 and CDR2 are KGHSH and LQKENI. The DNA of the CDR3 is TGTGCCAGCTCACCAAAGGCAGGACCATATAATGAAAAACTGTTTTTT. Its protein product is CASSPKAGPYNEKLFF.

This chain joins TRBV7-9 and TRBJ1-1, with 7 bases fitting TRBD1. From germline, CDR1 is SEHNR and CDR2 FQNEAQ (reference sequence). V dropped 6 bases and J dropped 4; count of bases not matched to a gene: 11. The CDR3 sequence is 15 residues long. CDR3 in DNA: TGTGCCAGCAGACCAAAAGACAGGGAGGGCACTGAAGCTTTCTTT. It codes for CASRPKDREGTEAFF.

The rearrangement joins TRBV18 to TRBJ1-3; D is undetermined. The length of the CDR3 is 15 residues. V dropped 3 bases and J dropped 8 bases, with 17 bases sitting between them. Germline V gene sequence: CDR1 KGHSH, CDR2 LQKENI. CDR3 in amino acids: CASSPRTSPLDTIYF. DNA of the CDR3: TGTGCCAGCTCACCCAGGACCTCCCCACTGGACACCATATATTTT.

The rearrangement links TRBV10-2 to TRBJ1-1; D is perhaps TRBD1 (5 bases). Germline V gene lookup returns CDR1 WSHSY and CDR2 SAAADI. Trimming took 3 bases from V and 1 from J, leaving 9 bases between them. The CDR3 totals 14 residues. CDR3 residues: CASSDEGRNTEAFF. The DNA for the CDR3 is TGCGCCAGCAGTGACGAGGGGCGGAACACTGAAGCTTTCTTT.

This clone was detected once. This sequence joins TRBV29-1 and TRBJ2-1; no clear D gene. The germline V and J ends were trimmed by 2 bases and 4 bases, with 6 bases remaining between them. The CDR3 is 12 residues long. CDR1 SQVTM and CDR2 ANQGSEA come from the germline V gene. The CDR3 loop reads CSVETSYNEQFF. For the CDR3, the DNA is TGCAGCGTTGAAACTTCTTACAATGAGCAGTTCTTC.

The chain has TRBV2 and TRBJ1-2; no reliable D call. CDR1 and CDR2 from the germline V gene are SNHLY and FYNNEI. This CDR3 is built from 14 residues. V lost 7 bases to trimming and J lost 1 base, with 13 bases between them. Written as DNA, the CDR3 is TGTGCCAGCAACCTAGGGCAGGATAACTATGGCTACACCTTC. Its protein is CASNLGQDNYGYTF. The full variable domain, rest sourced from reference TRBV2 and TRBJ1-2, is EPEVTQTPSHQVTQMGQEVILRCVPISNHLYFYWYRQILGQKVEFLVSFYNNEISEKSEIFDDQFSVERPDGSNFTLKIRSTKLEDSAMYFCASNLGQDNYGYTFGSGTRLTVV.

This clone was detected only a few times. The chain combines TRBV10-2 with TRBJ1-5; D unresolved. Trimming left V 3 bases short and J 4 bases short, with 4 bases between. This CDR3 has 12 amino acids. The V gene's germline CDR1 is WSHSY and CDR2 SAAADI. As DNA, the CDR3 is TGCGCCAGCAGTGACCCGAATCAGCCCCAGCATTTT. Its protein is CASSDPNQPQHF.

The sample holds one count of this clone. The CDR3 is CASSRGRDYEQYF. CDR3 nucleotide sequence: TGCGCCAGCAGCCGAGGCAGGGACTACGAGCAGTACTTC. The V gene is TRBV4-3, the J gene TRBJ2-7; tentative D call: TRBD1 (5 bases). The V gene's germline CDR1 is LGHNA and CDR2 YSLEER. CDR3 length: 13 residues. V gave up 4 bases and J gave up 3 bases, with 10 bases separating them.

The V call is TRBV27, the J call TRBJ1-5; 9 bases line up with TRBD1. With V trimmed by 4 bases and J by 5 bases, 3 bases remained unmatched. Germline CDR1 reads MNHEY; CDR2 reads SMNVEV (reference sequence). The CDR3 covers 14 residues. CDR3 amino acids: CASSSDRGHQPQHF. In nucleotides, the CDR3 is TGTGCCAGCAGTTCGGACAGGGGTCATCAGCCCCAGCATTTT.